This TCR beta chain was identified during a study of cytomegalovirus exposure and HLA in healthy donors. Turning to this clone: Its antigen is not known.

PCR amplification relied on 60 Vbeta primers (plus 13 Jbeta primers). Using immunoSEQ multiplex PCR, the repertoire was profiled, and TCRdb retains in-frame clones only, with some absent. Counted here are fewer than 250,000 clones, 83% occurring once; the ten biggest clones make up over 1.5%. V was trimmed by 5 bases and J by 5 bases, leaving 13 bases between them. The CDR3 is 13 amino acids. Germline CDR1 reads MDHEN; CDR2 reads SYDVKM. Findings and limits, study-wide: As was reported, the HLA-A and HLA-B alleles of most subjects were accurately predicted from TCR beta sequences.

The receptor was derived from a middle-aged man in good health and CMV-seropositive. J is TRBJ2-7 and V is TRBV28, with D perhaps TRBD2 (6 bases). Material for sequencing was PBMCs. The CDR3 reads CASSQGLFNEQYF. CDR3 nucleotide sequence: TGTGCCAGCAGTCAGGGACTGTTTAACGAGCAGTACTTC.